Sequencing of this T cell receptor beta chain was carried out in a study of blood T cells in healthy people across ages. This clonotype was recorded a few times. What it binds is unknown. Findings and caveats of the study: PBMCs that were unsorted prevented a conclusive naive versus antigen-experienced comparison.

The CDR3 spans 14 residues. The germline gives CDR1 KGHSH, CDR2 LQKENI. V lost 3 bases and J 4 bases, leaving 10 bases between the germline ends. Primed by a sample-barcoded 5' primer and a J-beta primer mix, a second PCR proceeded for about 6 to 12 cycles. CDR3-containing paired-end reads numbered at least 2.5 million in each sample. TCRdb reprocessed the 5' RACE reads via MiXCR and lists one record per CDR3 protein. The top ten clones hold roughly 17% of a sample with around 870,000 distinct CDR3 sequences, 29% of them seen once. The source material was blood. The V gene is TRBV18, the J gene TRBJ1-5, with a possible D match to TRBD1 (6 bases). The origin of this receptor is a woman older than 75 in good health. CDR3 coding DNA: TGTGCCAGCTCACCGGAACAGGGTAATCAGCCCCAGCATTTT. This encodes CASSPEQGNQPQHF.